This TCR beta chain was documented in a study of a mutant IDH1 vaccine in newly diagnosed glioma (dated by TCRdb to about 2021). About the full investigation: Patients were given eight vaccinations, in weeks 1, 3, 5, 7, 11, 15, 19 and 23, which matched visits V03 through V10. Vaccination was initiated 4-6 weeks after radiotherapy alone, or concurrently with temozolomide cycles in the chemotherapy-containing groups. Of the 30 or so patients who were treated, about 62% were male and approximately 38% were female, and the mean age was roughly 40 years. Peripheral blood samples were drawn at six visits, namely V03 (baseline), V05, V07, V10, V12 and V13. Prior to enrollment, patients had been given standard therapy consisting of radiotherapy alone, temozolomide alone, or radiochemotherapy with temozolomide, with the combination given to most patients. For exploratory analyses, longitudinal TCRB deep sequencing was carried out in around 24 treated patients wherever samples were available. Here is what the overall study found, with its caveats: Immune responses induced by the vaccine were seen in 90% to 95% of patients across multiple MHC alleles. According to the authors, sample limitations meant that analyses of patient blood samples could not be reproduced. Availability determined which PBMC samples were chosen for TCRB deep sequencing. Changes in the top peripheral T cell clonotypes picked up by TCRB sequencing did not appear to be linked to pseudoprogression.

Inclusive of the bounding cysteine and phenylalanine, the CDR3 is 15 residues long. Just the 45-base CDR3 DNA is kept, in frame starting at base 1. From the germline V gene, CDR1 is SQVTM and CDR2 is ANQGSEA. Cut back by 7 bases and 9 bases, the V and J ends lie 25 bases apart. Libraries came from the immunoSEQ multiplex PCR assay. Rearranged TCR beta chain sequences were amplified using the hsTCRB Kit according to the manufacturer's protocol. Sequencing of TCRB libraries was carried out on an Illumina MiSeq. In the paper's pipeline: The proprietary platform of the kit vendor was used for demultiplexing, trimming and gene mapping. TCRdb's version of the immuneACCESS table is confined to in-frame rearrangements and falls short of the full clone set. An unresolved V gene accounts for under half of the shortfall where checked; the remainder is of unknown origin. V, J and clone size reflect that table, while D and trimming were determined from the DNA. The sample table contains under 95,000 clones; only one count was recorded for roughly 90% of them. The ten largest clonotypes hold about 0.6% of the sample.

In the paper's terms, the time point label means: week 5, during vaccination. Each vaccine dose was 300 ug of a 20-mer mutant IDH1 peptide in Montanide, given subcutaneously with topical imiquimod. The donors had newly diagnosed IDH1-mutant astrocytomas of WHO grade 3 or 4 that showed loss of nuclear ATRX. The samples were drawn from NOA16, a multicentre, single-arm, open-label phase I trial in Germany that tested a mutant IDH1 peptide vaccine in humans for the first time. Genomic DNA for TCRB sequencing was extracted from EDTA blood using the DNeasy Blood and Tissue Kit. This clone has more than one count but fewer than ten. Its antigen is still unknown. Base qualities were left out, and no much larger clone turns up one base away.

Here the sequenced sample was PBMCs, taken from a glioma patient whose treatment included an IDH1 peptide vaccine. The chain links TRBV29-1 with TRBJ2-1, with TRBD2 tentatively as D gene (6 bases match). The source of this sequence is a woman in her forties or fifties with glioma. The nucleotide sequence reads TGCAGCGCTGGTTCCCGCCAGCCGGGAGCGGGTGAGCAGTTCTTC. Translated, it reads CSAGSRQPGAGEQFF.